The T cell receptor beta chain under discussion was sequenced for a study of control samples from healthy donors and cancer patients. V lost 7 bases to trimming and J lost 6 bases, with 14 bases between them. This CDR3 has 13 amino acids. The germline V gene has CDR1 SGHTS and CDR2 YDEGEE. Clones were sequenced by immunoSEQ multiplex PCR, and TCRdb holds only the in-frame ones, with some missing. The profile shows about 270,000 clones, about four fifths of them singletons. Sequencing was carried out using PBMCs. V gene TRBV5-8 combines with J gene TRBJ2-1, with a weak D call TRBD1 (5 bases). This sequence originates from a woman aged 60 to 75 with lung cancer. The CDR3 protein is CASSTRQSNEQFF. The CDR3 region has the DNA TGTGCCAGCTCGACCAGACAGTCCAATGAGCAGTTCTTC. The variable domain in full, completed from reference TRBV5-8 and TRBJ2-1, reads EAGVTQSPTHLIKTRGQQATLRCSPISGHTSVYWYQQALGLGLQFLLWYDEGEERNRGNFPPRFSGRQFPNYSSELNVNALELEDSALYLCASSTRQSNEQFFGPGTRLTVL.